Here is one T cell receptor (beta chain) with its context. The trim removed 3 bases at V and 4 bases at J, leaving 10 bases unmatched. This CDR3 spans 16 amino acids. Looked up from germline, CDR1 is SEHNR and CDR2 is FQNEAQ (reference sequence). One entry per CDR3 protein, called by TCRdb with MiXCR from the RT-PCR reads. The repertoire has more than 150,000 distinct CDR3 sequences, 24% of them found once; the top ten carry roughly 25%. This entry belongs to a study of patients and donors after allogeneic stem cell transplantation. The rearrangement links TRBV7-9 to TRBJ1-2; 8 bases are shared with TRBD1. Sample: blood, either unsorted or a sorted T cell fraction (not recorded which). The receptor was isolated from a human donor who was either an allogeneic HSCT recipient or a stem cell or donor lymphocyte infusion donor (not recorded which). It is not recorded whose cells these are; they may come from a transplant donor. For the CDR3, the DNA is TGTGCCAGCAGCTTTTCCGCACCAGGGGGCTCCTATGGCTACACCTTC. Its protein is CASSFSAPGGSYGYTF.